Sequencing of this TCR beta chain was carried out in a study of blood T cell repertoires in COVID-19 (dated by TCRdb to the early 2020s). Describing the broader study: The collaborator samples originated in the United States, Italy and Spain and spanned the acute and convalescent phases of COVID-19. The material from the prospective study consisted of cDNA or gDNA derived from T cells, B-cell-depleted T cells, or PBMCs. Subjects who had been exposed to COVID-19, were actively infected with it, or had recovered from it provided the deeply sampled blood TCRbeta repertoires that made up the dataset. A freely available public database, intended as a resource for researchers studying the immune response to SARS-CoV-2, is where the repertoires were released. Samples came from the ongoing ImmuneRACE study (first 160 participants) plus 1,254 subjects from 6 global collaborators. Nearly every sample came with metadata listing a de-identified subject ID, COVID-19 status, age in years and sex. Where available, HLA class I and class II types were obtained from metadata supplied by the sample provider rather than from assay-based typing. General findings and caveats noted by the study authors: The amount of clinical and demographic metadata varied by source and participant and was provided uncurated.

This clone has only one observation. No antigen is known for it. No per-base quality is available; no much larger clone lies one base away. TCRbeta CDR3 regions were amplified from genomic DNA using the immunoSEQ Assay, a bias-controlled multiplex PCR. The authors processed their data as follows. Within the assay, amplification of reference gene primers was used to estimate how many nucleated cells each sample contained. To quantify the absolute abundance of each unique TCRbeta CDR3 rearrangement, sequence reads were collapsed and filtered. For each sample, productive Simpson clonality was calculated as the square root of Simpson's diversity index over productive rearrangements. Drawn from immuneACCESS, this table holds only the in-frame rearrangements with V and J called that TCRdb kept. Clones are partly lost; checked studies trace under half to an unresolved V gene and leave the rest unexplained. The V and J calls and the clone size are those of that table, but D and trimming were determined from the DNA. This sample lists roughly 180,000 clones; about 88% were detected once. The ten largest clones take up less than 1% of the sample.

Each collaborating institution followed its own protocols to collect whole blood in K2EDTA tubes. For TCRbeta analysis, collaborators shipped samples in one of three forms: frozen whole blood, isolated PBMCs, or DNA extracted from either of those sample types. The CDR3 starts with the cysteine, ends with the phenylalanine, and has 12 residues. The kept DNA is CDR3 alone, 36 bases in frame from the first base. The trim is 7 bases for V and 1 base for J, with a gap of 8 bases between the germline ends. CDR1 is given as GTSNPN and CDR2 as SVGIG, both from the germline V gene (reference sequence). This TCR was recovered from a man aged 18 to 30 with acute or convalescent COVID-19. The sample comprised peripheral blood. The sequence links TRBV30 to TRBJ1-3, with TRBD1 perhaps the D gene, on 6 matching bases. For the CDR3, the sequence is CALQGSGNTIYF. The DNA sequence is TGTGCCTTACAGGGTTCTGGAAACACCATATATTTT.